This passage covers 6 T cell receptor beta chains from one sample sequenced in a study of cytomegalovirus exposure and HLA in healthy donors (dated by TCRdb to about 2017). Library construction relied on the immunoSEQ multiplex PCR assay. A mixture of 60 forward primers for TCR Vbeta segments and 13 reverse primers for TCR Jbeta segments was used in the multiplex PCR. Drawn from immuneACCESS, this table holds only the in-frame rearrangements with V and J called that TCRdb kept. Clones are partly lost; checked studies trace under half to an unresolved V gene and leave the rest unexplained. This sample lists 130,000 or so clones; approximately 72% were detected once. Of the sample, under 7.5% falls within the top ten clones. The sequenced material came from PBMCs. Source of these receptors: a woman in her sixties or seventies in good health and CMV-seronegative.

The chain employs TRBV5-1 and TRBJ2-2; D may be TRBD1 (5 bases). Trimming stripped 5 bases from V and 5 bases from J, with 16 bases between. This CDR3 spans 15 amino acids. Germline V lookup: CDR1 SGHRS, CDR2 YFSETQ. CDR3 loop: CASRRNPQGTGELFF. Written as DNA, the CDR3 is TGCGCCAGCAGACGTAACCCCCAGGGAACCGGGGAGCTGTTTTTT.

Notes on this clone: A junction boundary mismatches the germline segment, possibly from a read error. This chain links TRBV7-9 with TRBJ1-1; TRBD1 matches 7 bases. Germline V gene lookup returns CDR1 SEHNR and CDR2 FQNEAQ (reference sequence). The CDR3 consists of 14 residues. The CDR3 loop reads CSSSPRGRDTEAFF. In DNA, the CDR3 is TGTTCCAGCAGCCCAAGGGGGCGCGACACTGAAGCTTTCTTT.

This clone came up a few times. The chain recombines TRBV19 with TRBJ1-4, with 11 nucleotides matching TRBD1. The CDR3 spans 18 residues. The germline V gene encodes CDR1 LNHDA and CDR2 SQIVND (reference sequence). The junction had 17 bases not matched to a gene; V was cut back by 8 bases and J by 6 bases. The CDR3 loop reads CASGYRTGGGALDEKLFF. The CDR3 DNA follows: TGTGCCAGTGGGTATAGGACAGGGGGCGGCGCTTTGGATGAAAAACTGTTTTTT.

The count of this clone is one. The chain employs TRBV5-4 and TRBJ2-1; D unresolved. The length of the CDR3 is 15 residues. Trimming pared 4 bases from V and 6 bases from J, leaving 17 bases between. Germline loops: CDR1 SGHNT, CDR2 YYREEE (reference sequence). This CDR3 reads CASSTPSSLGNEQFF. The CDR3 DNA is TGTGCCAGCAGCACCCCTTCTAGTTTAGGCAATGAGCAGTTCTTC.

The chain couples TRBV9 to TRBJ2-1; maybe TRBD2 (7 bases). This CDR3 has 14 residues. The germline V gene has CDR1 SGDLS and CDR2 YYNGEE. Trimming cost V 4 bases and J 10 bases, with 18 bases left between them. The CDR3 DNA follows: TGTGCCAGCAGCCATGGGAGGGGGAGGTGGGAGCAGTTCTTC. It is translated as CASSHGRGRWEQFF. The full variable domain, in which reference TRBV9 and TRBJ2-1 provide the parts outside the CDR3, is DSGVTQTPKHLITATGQRVTLRCSPRSGDLSVYWYQQSLDQGLQFLIQYYNGEERAKGNILERFSAQQFPDLHSELNLSSLELGDSALYFCASSHGRGRWEQFFGPGTRLTVL.

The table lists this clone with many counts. The CDR3 loop reads CATKTPGTVYSPLHF. DNA for the CDR3: TGTGCCACCAAAACCCCCGGGACAGTTTATTCACCCCTCCACTTT. This rearrangement joins TRBV7-2 to TRBJ1-6, with 7 bases that match TRBD1. Germline CDR1 SGHTA, CDR2 FQGNSA. The CDR3 sequence is 15 residues long. After removal of 10 bases from V and 8 bases from J, the junction contained 14 bases not matched to a gene.